This T cell receptor (beta chain) was observed in a study of identical twins. General observations from the study: Insertions were reduced in abundant cord blood beta clonotypes but not in memory repertoires. Where out-of-frame alpha sequences were twin-shared, they showed excess low generation probability.

Healthy Caucasians were all of the donors. This clonotype was recorded a few times. The antigen remains unidentified. cDNA molecules carried unique molecular identifiers, and template switching added a universal primer site. MiXCR, applied by TCRdb to the 5' RACE reads, yields one record per CDR3 protein. The sample lists around 960,000 distinct CDR3 sequences, approximately 13% occurring once. The CDR3 consists of 15 residues. The germline gives CDR1 SGHTA, CDR2 FQGNSA. Trimming removed 0 bases from V and 8 bases from J, with 14 bases in between. In addition, the sample was reused for a study of yellow fever vaccine responses in identical twins.

The specimen sequenced was PBMCs. This sequence was found in a woman aged 18-29 years in good health. The genes are TRBV7-2 and TRBJ2-1; D is undetermined. CDR3 sequence (DNA): TGTGCCAGCAGCTTAGCTGCGATCCTCTCGGATGAGCAGTTCTTC. This encodes CASSLAAILSDEQFF.